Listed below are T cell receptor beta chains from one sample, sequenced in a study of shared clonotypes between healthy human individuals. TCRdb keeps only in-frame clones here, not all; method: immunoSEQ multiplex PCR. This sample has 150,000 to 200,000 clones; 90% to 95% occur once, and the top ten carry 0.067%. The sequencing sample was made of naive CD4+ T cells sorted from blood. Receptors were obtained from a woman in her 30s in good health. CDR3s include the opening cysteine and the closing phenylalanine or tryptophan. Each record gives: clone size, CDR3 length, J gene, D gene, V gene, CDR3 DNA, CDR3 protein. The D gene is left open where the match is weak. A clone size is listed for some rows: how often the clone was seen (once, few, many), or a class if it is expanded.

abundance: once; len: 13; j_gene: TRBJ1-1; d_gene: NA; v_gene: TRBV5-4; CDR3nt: TGTGCCAGCAGCTTGGATTTTGGCAGGGCCTCTTTCTTT; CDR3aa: CASSLDFGRASFF
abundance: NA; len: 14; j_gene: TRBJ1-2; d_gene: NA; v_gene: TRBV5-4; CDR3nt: TGTGCCAGCACAAGCCAGGGACTTCATGCTGGCTACACCTTC; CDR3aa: CASTSQGLHAGYTF
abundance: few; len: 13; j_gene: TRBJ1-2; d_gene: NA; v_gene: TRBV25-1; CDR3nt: TGTGCCAGCAGTTCCACAGGGAACTATGGCTACACCTTC; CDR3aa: CASSSTGNYGYTF
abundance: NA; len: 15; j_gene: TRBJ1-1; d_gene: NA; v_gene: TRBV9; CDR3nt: TGTGCCAGCAGCGGGCCCGGACAACTGAACACTGAAGCTTTCTTT; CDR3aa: CASSGPGQLNTEAFF
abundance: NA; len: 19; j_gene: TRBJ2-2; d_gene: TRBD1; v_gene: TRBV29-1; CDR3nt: TGCAGCGTTGCAATCCCGGGACAGGGGGCTCAGACAGGCACCGGGGAGCTGTTTTTT; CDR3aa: CSVAIPGQGAQTGTGELFF
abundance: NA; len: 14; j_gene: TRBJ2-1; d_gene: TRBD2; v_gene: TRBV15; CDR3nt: TGTGCCACCAGCAGAGTCCCGACTAGCGATGAGCAGTTCTTC; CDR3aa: CATSRVPTSDEQFF
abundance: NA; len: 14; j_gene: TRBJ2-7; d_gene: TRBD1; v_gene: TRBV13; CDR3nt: TGTGCCAGCAGCCGAGGGGACAGGACCTACGAGCAGTACTTC; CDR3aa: CASSRGDRTYEQYF
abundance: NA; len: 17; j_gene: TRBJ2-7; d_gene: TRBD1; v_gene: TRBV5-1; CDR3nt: TGCGCCAGCAGCTATGGGACAGGGGGTAAAGGAGCCTACGAGCAGTACTTC; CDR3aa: CASSYGTGGKGAYEQYF
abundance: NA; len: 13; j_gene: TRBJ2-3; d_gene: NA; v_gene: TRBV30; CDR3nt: TGTGCCTGGGAAGGGGGACTCACAGATACGCAGTATTTT; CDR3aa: CAWEGGLTDTQYF
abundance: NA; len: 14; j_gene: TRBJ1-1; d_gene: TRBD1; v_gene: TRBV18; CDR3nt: TGTGCCAGCTCACCCGGGGACAGAAACACTGAAGCTTTCTTT; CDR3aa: CASSPGDRNTEAFF
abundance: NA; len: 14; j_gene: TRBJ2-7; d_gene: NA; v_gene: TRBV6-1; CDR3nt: TGTGCCACCCTTCGCGGGTGGAGCTCCTACGAGCAGTACTTC; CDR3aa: CATLRGWSSYEQYF
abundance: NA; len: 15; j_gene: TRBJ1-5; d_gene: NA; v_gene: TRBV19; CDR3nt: TGTGCCAGTAGTATAGAGAGGGGGGTTGCTCAGCCCCAGCATTTT; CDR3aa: CASSIERGVAQPQHF
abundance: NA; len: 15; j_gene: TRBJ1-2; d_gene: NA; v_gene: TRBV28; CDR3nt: TGTGCCAGCAGTTTATGGCAGGGAGGTGGCTATGGCTACACCTTC; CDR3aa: CASSLWQGGGYGYTF
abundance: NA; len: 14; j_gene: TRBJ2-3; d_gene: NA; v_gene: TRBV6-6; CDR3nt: TGTGCCAGCAACGGCAACCAGTTGTCAGATACGCAGTATTTT; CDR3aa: CASNGNQLSDTQYF
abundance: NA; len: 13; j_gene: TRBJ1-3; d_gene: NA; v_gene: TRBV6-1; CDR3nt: TGTGCCAGCAGGGAGAGCTCTGGAAACACCATATATTTT; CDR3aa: CASRESSGNTIYF
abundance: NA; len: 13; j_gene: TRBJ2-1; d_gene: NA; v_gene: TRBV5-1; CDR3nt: TGCGCCAGCAGCCCGGACAGTGTCAATGAGCAGTTCTTC; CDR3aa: CASSPDSVNEQFF
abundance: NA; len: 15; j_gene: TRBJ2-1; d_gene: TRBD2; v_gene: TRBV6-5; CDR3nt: TGTGCCAGCAGTTCCCTAGCGGGAGAAAACAATGAGCAGTTCTTC; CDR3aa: CASSSLAGENNEQFF
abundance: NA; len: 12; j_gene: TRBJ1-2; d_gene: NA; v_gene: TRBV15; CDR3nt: TGTGCCACCAGCAGAGCGAGGGCTGGCTACACCTTC; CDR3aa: CATSRARAGYTF
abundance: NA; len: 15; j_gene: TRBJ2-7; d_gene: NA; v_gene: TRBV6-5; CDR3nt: TGTGCCAGCAGTTTAGGACCACCGTTCGAGTACGAGCAGTACTTC; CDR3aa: CASSLGPPFEYEQYF
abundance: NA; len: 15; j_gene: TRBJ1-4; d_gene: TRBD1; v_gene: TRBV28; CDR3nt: TGTGCCAGCAGTACGGGGGGACAGGGGGATGAAAAACTGTTTTTT; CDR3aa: CASSTGGQGDEKLFF
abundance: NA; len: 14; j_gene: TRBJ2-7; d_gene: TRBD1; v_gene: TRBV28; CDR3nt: TGTGCCAGCAGTTGGACAGGGCAGGCCTACGAGCAGTACTTC; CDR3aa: CASSWTGQAYEQYF
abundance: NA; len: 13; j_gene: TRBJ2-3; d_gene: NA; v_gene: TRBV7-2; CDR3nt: TGTGCCAGCAGTATAGGCTTCCCAGATACGCAGTATTTT; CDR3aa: CASSIGFPDTQYF
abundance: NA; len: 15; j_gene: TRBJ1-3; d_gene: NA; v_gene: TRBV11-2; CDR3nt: TGTGCCAGCAGCTTAGACAGGGGCTCTGGAAACACCATATATTTT; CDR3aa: CASSLDRGSGNTIYF
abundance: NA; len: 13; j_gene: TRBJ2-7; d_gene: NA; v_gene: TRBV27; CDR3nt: TGTGCCAGCAGTCGGACAGCGGGCTACGAGCAGTACTTC; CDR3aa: CASSRTAGYEQYF
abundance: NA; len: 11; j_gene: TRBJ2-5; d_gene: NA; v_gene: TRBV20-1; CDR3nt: TGCAGTGTCAGATTCCAAGAGACCCAGTACTTC; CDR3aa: CSVRFQETQYF
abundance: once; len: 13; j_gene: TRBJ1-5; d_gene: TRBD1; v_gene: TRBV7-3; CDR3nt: TGTGCCAGCAGCTCGACAGGGGGTCAGCCCCAGCATTTT; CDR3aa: CASSSTGGQPQHF
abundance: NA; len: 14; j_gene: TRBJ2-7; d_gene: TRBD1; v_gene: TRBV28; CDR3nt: TGTGCCAGCACCCGGCGCAGGGGGCGCGACGAGCAGTACTTC; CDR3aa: CASTRRRGRDEQYF
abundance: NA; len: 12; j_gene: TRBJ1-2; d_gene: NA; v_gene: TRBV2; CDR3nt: TGTGCCAGCAGTGAAAATCGCTATGGCTACACCTTC; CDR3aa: CASSENRYGYTF
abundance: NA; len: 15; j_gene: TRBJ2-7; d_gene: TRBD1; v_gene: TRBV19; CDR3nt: TGTGCCAGTAGTATAGATCTTCGGACAGGTCGCGAGCAGTACTTC; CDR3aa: CASSIDLRTGREQYF
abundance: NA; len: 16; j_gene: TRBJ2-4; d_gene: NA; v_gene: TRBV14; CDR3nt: TGTGCCAGCAGCCAAGGGCGGGGGCCGGGAGACGGCATTCAGTACTTC; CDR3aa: CASSQGRGPGDGIQYF
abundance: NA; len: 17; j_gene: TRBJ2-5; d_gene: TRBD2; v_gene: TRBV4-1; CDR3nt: TGCGCCAGCAGCCAAGAATCTACCGGGAGGGCCCAAGAGACCCAGTACTTC; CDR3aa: CASSQESTGRAQETQYF
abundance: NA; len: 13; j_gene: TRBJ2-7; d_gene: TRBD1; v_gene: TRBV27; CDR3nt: TGTGCCAGCAGTCAAACAGGGGCCTACGAGCAGTACTTC; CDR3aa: CASSQTGAYEQYF
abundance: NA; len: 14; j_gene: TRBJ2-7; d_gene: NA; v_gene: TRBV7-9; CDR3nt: TGTGCCAGCACGAACTCCGGGACACACTACGAGCAGTACTTC; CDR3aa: CASTNSGTHYEQYF
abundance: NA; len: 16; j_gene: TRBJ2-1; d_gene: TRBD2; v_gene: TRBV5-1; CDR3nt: TGCGCCAGCAGCAAATTAGCGGGGTCAAACAAGAATGAGCAGTTCTTC; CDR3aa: CASSKLAGSNKNEQFF
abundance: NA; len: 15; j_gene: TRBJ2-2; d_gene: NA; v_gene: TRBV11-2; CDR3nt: TGTGCCAGCAGCTTAGTAGGGGGAAACACCGGGGAGCTGTTTTTT; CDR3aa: CASSLVGGNTGELFF
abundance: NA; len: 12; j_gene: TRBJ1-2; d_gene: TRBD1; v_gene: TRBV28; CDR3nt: TGTGCCAGCAGCTCGGACAGGAGCGGCTACACCTTC; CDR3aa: CASSSDRSGYTF
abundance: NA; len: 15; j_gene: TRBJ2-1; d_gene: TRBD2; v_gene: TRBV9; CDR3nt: TGTGCCAGCAGCGTAGGTGGACTAGCGGGAGTGGAGCAGTTCTTC; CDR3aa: CASSVGGLAGVEQFF
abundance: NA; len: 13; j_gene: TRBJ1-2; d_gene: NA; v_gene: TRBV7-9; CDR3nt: TGTGCCAGCAGCTCGGCCGGGTCGTATGGCTACACCTTC; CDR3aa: CASSSAGSYGYTF
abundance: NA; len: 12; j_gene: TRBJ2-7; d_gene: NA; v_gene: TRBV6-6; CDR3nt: TGTGCCAGCAGGGGTACGGGTTCCGAGCAGTACTTC; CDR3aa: CASRGTGSEQYF
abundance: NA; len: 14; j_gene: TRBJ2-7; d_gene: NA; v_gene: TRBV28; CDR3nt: TGTGCCAGCAGTTTGGTGGACGGAGCCTACGAGCAGTACTTC; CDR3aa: CASSLVDGAYEQYF
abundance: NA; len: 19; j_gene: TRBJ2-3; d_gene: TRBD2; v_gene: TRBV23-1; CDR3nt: TGCGCCAGCAGTCAAAAAGGGGCTAGCGGGAGGTCCCATACAGATACGCAGTATTTT; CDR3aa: CASSQKGASGRSHTDTQYF
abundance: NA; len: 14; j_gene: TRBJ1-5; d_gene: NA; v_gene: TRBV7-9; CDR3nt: TGTGCCAGCAGCCGGGAACAGGACAATCAGCCCCAGCATTTT; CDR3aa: CASSREQDNQPQHF
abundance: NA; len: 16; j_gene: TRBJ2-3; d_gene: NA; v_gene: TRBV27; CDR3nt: TGTGCCAGCAGTACCCCGCGAAGCTCTAGCACAGATACGCAGTATTTT; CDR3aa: CASSTPRSSSTDTQYF
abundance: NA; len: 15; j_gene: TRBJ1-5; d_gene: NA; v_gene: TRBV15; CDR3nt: TGTGCCACCAGCAGAGCGGGGGCGTATGATCAGCCCCAGCATTTT; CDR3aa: CATSRAGAYDQPQHF
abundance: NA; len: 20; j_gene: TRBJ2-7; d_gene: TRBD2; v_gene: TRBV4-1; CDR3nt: TGCGCCAGCAGCCAAGGACCCCCCGGGACTAGCGGGACTCTTTCCTACGAGCAGTACTTC; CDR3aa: CASSQGPPGTSGTLSYEQYF
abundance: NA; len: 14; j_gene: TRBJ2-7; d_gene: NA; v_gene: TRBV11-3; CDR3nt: TGTGCCAGCAGCCCCTTCGGGACCTCCTACGAGCAGTACTTC; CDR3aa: CASSPFGTSYEQYF
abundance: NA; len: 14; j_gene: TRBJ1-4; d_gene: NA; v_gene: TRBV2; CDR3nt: TGTGCCAGCAGTGCAGAACCGAGTAATGAAAAACTGTTTTTT; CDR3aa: CASSAEPSNEKLFF
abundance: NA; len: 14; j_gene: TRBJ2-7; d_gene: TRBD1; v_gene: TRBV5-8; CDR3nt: TGTGCCAGCAGCTTGAGGACAGGTTACTACGAGCAGTACTTC; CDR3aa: CASSLRTGYYEQYF
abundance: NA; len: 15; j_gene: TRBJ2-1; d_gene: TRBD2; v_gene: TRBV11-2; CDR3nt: TGTGCCAGCAGCACTGGACTAGCGGGGCAGGTTGGGCAGTTCTTC; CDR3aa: CASSTGLAGQVGQFF
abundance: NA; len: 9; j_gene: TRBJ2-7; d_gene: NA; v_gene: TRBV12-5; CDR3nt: TGTGCTAGCGCCCGGGGCCTGTACTTC; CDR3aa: CASARGLYF
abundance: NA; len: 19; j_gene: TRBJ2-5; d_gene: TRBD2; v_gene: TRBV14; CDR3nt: TGTGCCAGCAGCCAAGATCGTGGGGAAGCGGGAGGTCTTCAAGAGACCCAGTACTTC; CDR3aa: CASSQDRGEAGGLQETQYF
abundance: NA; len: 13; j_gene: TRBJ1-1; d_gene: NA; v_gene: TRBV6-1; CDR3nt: TGTGCCAGCAGTTTCACAGGGTGGACTGAAGCTTTCTTT; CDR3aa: CASSFTGWTEAFF
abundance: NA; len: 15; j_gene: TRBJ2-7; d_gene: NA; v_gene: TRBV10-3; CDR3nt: TGTGCCATCAGGGATACTAGCCTGAGCTCCTACGAGCAGTACTTC; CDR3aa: CAIRDTSLSSYEQYF